This TCR beta chain appears in the sequencing data of a study of blood T cell repertoires in COVID-19. Study details: T cells, B-cell-depleted T cells, or PBMCs provided the cDNA or gDNA that served as material.

Some clones are missing from TCRdb's copy, which holds only in-frame ones; the method was immunoSEQ multiplex PCR. This sample has 60,000 or so clones; around 80% occur once, and the top ten carry 3.5%. This sequence was found in a man in his sixties with acute or convalescent COVID-19. The specimen sequenced was peripheral blood.

DNA of the CDR3: TGTGCCAGCAGCTTAAAACTAGGAACTGAAGCTTTCTTT. Its protein is CASSLKLGTEAFF. The chain uses TRBV7-9 and TRBJ1-1; D gene unclear. The CDR3 has 13 residues. Germline V gene data show CDR1 as SEHNR and CDR2 as FQNEAQ (reference sequence). The V end lost 2 bases, the J end lost 5 bases, and 9 bases lay between the germline ends.